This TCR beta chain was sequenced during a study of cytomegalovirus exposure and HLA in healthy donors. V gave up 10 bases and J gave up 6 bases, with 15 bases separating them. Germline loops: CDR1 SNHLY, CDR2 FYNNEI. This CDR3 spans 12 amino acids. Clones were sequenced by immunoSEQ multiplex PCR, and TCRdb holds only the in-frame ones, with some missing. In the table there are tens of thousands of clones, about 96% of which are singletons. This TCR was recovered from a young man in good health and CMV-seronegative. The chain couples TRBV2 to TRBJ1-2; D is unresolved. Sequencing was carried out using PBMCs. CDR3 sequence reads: CATNPGMNGYTF. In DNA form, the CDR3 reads TGTGCCACAAACCCGGGAATGAATGGCTACACCTTC.